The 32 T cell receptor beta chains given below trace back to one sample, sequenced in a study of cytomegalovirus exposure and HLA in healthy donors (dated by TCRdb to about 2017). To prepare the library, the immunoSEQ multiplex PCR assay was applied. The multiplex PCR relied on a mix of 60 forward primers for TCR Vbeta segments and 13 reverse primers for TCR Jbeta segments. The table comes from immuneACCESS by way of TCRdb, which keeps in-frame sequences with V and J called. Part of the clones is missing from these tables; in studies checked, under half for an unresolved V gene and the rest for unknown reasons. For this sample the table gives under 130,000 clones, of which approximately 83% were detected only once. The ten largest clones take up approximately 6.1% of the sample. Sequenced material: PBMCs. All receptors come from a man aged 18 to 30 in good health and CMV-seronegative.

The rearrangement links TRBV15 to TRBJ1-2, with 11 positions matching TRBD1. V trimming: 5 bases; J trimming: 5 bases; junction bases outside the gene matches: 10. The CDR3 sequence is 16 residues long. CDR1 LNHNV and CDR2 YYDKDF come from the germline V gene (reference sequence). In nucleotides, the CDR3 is TGTGCCACCAGCCGGGGGGGGACAGGGGGACAATATGGCTACACCTTC. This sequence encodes CATSRGGTGGQYGYTF.

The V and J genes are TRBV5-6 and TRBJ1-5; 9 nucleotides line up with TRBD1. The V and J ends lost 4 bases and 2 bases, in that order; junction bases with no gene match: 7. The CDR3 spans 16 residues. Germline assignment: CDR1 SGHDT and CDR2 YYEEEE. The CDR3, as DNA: TGTGCCAGCAGCCTCGGGACAGGGAGTGGCAATCAGCCCCAGCATTTT. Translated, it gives CASSLGTGSGNQPQHF.

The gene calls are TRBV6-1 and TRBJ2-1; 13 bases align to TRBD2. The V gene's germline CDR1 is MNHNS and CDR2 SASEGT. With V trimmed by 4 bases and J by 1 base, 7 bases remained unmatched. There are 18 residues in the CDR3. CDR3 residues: CASSVGLAGDLSYNEQFF. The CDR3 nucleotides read TGTGCCAGCAGTGTAGGACTAGCGGGAGATCTATCCTACAATGAGCAGTTCTTC.

CDR3 sequence reads: CASSPGTGETGANVLTF. The CDR3 DNA is TGTGCCAGCAGCCCGGGGACAGGGGAAACCGGGGCCAACGTCCTGACTTTC. The chain uses TRBV7-9 and TRBJ2-6, with 10 bases identical to TRBD1. J lost 4 bases, V lost 5 bases, and 8 bases had no gene match. The CDR3 has 17 residues. Germline V lookup: CDR1 SEHNR, CDR2 FQNEAQ (reference sequence).

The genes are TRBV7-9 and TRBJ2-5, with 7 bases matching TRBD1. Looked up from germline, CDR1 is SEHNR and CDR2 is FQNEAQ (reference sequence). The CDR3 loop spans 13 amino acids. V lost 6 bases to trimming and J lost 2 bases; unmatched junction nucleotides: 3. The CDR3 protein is CASRGTVQETQYF. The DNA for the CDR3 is TGTGCCAGCAGGGGGACAGTACAAGAGACCCAGTACTTC.

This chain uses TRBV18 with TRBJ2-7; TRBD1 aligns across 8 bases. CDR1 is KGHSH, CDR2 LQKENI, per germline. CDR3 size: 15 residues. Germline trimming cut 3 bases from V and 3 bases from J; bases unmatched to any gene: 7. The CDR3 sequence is CASSPDGQGGYEQYF. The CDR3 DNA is TGTGCCAGCTCACCCGATGGACAGGGAGGCTACGAGCAGTACTTC.

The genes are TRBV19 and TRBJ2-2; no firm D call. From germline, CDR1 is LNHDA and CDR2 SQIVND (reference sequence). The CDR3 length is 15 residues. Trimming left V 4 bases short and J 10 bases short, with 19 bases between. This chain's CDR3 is CASSNAQHSRVELFF. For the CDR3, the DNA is TGTGCCAGTAGTAATGCCCAGCACAGCAGAGTGGAGCTGTTTTTT.

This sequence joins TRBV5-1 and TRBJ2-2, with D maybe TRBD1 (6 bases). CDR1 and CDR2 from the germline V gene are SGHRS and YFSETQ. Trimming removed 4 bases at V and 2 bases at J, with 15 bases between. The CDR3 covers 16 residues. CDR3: CASSATGTSNTGELFF. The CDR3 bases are TGCGCCAGCAGCGCAACCGGGACATCAAACACCGGGGAGCTGTTTTTT.

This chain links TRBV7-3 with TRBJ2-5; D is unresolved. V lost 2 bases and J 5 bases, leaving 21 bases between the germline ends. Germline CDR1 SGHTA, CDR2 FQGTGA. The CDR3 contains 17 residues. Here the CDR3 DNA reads TGTGCCAGCAGCTTATCTACCCGACTCAGATCGAGGGAGACCCAGTACTTC. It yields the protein CASSLSTRLRSRETQYF.

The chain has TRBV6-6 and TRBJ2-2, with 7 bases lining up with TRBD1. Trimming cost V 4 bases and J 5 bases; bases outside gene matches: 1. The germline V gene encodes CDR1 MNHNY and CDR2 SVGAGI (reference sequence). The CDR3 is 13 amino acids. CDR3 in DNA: TGTGCCAGCAGTTGGGACAGTACCGGGGAGCTGTTTTTT. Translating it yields CASSWDSTGELFF.

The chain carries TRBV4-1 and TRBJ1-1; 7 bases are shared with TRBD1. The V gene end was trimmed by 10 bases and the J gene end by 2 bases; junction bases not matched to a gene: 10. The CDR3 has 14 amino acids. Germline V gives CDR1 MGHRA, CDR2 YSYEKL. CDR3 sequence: CATVRGHGNTEAFF. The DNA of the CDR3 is TGCGCCACCGTGAGGGGGCATGGAAACACTGAAGCTTTCTTT.

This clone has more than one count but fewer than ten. The CDR3 is CASSWDIEGYTF. In DNA form, the CDR3 reads TGTGCCAGCAGCTGGGACATTGAGGGCTACACCTTC. The J gene is TRBJ1-2, the V gene TRBV7-9; TRBD1 might be the D (6 bases). Trimming shortened V by 4 bases and J by 8 bases, and 11 bases separated the two germline ends. The CDR3 loop spans 12 amino acids. Germline CDR1 is SEHNR and CDR2 is FQNEAQ (reference sequence).

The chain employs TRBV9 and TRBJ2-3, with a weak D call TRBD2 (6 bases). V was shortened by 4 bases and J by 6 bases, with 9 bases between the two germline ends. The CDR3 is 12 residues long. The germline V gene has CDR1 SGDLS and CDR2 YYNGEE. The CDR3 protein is CASSSRGDTQYF. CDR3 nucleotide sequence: TGTGCCAGCAGCTCACGGGGGGATACGCAGTATTTT.

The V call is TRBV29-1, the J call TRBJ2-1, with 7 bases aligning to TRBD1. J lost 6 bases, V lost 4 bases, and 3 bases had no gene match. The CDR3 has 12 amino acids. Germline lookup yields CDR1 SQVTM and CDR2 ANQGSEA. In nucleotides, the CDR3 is TGCAGCGTTGGCAGGGGGACCAATGAGCAGTTCTTC. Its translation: CSVGRGTNEQFF.

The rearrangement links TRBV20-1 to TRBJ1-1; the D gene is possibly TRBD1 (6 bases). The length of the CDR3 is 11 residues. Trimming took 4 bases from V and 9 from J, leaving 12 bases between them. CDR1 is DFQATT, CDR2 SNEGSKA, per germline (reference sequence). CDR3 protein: CSAITGSKAFF. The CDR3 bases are TGCAGTGCTATCACAGGGTCAAAAGCTTTCTTT.

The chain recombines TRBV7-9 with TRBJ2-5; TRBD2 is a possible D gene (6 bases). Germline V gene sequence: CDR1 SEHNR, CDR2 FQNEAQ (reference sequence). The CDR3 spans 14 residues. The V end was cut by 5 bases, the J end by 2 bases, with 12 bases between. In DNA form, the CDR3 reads TGTGCCAGCAGCCGGCCCCGGGAGCAAGAGACCCAGTACTTC. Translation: CASSRPREQETQYF.

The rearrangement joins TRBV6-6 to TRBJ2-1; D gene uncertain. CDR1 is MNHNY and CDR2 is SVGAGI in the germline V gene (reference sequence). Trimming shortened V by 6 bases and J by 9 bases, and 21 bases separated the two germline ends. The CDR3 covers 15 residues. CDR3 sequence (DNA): TGTGCCAGCAGCAAATGGTCTGATTCGTTGGCTGAGCAGTTCTTC. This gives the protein CASSKWSDSLAEQFF.

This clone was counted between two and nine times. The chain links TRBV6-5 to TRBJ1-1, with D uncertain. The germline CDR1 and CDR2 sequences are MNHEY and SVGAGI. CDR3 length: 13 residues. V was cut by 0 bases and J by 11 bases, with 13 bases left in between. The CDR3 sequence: CASSYSVDRSAFF. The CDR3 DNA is TGTGCCAGCAGTTACTCAGTCGATAGAAGTGCTTTCTTT.

Written as DNA, the CDR3 is TGTGCCAGCAGCCTGGGCACTAGCGAATTCACAGATACGCAGTATTTT. Translating gives CASSLGTSEFTDTQYF. V usage is TRBV11-2 and J usage is TRBJ2-3, with 7 bases that match TRBD2. V lost 5 bases, J lost 2 bases, and 10 bases stayed unmatched. Germline V CDR1 and CDR2: SGHAT, FQNNGV. This CDR3 is built from 16 residues.

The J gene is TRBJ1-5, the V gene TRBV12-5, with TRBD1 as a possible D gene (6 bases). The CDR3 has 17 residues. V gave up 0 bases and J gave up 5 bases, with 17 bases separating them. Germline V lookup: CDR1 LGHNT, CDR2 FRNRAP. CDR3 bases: TGTGCTAGTGGTTTGGTACCCGGGGGGTGGGGGCATCAGCCCCAGCATTTT. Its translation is CASGLVPGGWGHQPQHF.

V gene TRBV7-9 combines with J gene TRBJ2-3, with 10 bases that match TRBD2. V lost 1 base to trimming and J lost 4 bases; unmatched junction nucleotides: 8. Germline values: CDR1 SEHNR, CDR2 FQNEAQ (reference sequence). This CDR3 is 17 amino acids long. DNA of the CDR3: TGTGCCAGCAGCTTAGGGTCCAGCGGGAGGGATGCAGATACGCAGTATTTT. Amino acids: CASSLGSSGRDADTQYF. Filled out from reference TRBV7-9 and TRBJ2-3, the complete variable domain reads DTGVSQNPRHKITKRGQNVTFRCDPISEHNRLYWYRQTLGQGPEFLTYFQNEAQLEKSRLLSDRFSAERPKGSFSTLEIQRTEQGDSAMYLCASSLGSSGRDADTQYFGPGTRLTVL.

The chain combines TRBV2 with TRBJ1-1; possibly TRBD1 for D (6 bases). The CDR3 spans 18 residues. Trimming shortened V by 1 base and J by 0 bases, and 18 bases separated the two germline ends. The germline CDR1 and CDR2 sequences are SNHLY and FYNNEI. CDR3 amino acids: CASSEVRQGWRMNTEAFF. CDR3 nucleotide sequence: TGTGCCAGCAGTGAAGTGAGGCAGGGGTGGCGAATGAACACTGAAGCTTTCTTT.

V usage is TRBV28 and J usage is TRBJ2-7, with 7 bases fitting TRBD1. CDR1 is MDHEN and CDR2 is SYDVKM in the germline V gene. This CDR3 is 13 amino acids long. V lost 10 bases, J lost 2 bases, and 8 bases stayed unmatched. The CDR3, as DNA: TGTGCCACCACCGGACAGGTGACCTACGAGCAGTACTTC. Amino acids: CATTGQVTYEQYF.

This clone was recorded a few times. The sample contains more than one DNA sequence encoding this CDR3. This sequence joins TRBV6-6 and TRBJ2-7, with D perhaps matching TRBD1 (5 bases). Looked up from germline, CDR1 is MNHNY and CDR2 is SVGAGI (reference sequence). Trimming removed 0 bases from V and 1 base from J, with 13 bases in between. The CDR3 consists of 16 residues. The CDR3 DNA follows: TGTGCCAGCAGTTACTCGAGAGACAGACCTTCCTACGAGCAGTACTTC. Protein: CASSYSRDRPSYEQYF.

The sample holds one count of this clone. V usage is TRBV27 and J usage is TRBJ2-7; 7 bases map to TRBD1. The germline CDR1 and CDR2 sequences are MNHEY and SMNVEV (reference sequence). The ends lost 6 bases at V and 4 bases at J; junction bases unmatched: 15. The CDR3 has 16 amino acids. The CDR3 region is CASSLEPDIQGYEQYF. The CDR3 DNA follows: TGTGCCAGCAGCCTGGAACCCGATATACAGGGGTACGAGCAGTACTTC.

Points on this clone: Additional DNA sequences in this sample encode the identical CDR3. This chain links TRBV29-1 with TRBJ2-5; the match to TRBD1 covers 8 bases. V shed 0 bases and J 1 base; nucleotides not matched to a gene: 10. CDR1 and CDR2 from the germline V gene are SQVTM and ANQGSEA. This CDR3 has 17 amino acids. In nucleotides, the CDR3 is TGCAGCGTTGAAGATCAGTCCGGGACAGGAGCCCAAGAGACCCAGTACTTC. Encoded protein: CSVEDQSGTGAQETQYF.

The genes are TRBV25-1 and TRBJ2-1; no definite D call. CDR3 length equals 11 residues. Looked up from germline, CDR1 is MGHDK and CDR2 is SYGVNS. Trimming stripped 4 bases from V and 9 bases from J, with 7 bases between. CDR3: CASSVSFEQFF. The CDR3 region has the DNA TGTGCCAGCAGTGTGTCTTTTGAGCAGTTCTTC.

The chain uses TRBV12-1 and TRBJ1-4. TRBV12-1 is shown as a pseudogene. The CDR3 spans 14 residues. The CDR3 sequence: CASSQTAGGGKLFF. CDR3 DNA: TGTGCCAGCAGCCAGACCGCCGGGGGTGGAAAACTGTTTTTT.

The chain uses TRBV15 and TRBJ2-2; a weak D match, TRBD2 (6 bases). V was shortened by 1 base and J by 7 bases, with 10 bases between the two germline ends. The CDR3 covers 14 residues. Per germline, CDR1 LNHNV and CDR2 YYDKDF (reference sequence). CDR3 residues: CATSRAGVDGELFF. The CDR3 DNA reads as TGTGCCACCAGCAGAGCGGGAGTGGACGGGGAGCTGTTTTTT.

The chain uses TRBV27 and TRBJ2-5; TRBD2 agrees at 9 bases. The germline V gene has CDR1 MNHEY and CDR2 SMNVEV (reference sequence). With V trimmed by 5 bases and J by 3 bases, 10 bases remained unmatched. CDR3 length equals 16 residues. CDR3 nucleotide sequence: TGTGCCAGCAGTAAGGGGGGACTAGCTGATAAAGAGACCCAGTACTTC. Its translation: CASSKGGLADKETQYF.

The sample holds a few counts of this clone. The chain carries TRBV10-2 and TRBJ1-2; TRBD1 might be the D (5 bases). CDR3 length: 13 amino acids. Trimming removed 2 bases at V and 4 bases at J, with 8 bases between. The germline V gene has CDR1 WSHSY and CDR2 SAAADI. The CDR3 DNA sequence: TGCGCCAGCAGTGAGCAGGGAGGCTATGGCTACACCTTC. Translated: CASSEQGGYGYTF.

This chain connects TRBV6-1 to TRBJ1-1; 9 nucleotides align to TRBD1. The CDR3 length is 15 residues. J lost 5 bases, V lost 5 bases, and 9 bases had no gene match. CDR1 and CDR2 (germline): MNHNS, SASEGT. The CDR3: CASSNRDRVLTEAFF. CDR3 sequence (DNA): TGTGCCAGCAGTAACCGGGACAGGGTTTTAACTGAAGCTTTCTTT.